The 14 T cell receptor beta chains presented below share a single source sample, sequenced in a study of cytomegalovirus exposure and HLA in healthy donors. Assay used: immunoSEQ multiplex PCR; TCRdb lists only in-frame clones, some missing. The repertoire holds over 250,000 clones, about 86% seen once, with approximately 1% in the top ten. Sequences were obtained from PBMCs. The source of these receptors is a young woman in good health and CMV-seronegative.

J is TRBJ2-7 and V is TRBV6-1, with 10 bases that match TRBD2. V trimming: 3 bases; J trimming: 2 bases; junction bases outside the gene matches: 4. The CDR3 is made up of 15 amino acids. Germline lookup yields CDR1 MNHNS and CDR2 SASEGT. CDR3: CASSDRTSGPYEQYF. CDR3 nucleotide sequence: TGTGCCAGCAGTGATCGGACTAGCGGACCCTACGAGCAGTACTTC.

The genes are TRBV14 and TRBJ2-5; 7 bases line up with TRBD2. The V gene's germline CDR1 is SGHDN and CDR2 FVKESK. The CDR3 consists of 14 residues. V was clipped by 0 bases and J by 9 bases; unmatched bases: 7. CDR3 loop: CASSQERPGGSQYF. In nucleotides, the CDR3 is TGTGCCAGCAGCCAAGAGAGGCCCGGGGGGTCCCAGTACTTC.

The V call is TRBV9, the J call TRBJ2-1; D remains unclear. CDR1 is SGDLS and CDR2 is YYNGEE in the germline V gene. The CDR3 is 14 residues long. The germline V and J ends were trimmed by 4 bases and 5 bases, with 13 bases remaining between them. DNA for the CDR3: TGTGCCAGCAGCCGCTGGGCCCTGGACAATGAGCAGTTCTTC. Amino acid sequence: CASSRWALDNEQFF.

This chain links TRBV6-1 with TRBJ1-5; maybe TRBD1 (5 bases). V lost 10 bases, J lost 0 bases, and 16 bases lay in between. The germline gives CDR1 MNHNS, CDR2 SASEGT. The CDR3 runs 15 residues. The CDR3 DNA follows: TGTGCCACCATGCGGGACTTTTATAGCAATCAGCCCCAGCATTTT. Translated: CATMRDFYSNQPQHF.

In nucleotides, the CDR3 is TGTGCCAGCAGCTTGACAGGGGCGAACACTGAAGCTTTCTTT. Translating it yields CASSLTGANTEAFF. The V and J genes are TRBV5-4 and TRBJ1-1; TRBD1 matches at 7 bases. Germline loops: CDR1 SGHNT, CDR2 YYREEE (reference sequence). This CDR3 has 14 amino acids. V lost 1 base, J lost 1 base, and 1 base stayed unmatched.

This chain joins TRBV10-1 and TRBJ2-3, with 8 bases matching TRBD2. The CDR3 consists of 15 residues. V gave up 4 bases and J gave up 3 bases; unmatched junction bases: 6. In germline, CDR1 is WNHNN, CDR2 SYGVQD (reference sequence). In DNA form, the CDR3 reads TGCGCCAGCAGTGCCGGGGGGGCAGGTACAGATACGCAGTATTTT. Its protein is CASSAGGAGTDTQYF.

The chain recombines TRBV11-2 with TRBJ1-1; 10 nucleotides line up with TRBD1. There are 15 residues in the CDR3. Germline V gene sequence: CDR1 SGHAT, CDR2 FQNNGV. The V gene end was trimmed by 5 bases and the J gene end by 4 bases; junction bases not matched to a gene: 7. CDR3: CASSLGDRGGTEAFF. In nucleotides, the CDR3 is TGTGCCAGCAGCCTAGGGGACAGGGGCGGCACTGAAGCTTTCTTT.

Here the CDR3 reads CASSKDIQGADGYTF. The CDR3 DNA is TGTGCCAGCAGCAAAGATATACAGGGGGCGGACGGCTACACCTTC. The rearrangement joins TRBV2 to TRBJ1-2; 9 nucleotides line up with TRBD1. V shed 6 bases and J 8 bases; nucleotides not matched to a gene: 13. The germline CDR1 and CDR2 sequences are SNHLY and FYNNEI. The CDR3 consists of 15 residues.

The rearrangement links TRBV30 to TRBJ2-3; 11 nucleotides agree with TRBD1. The CDR3 is made up of 14 amino acids. The ends lost 4 bases at V and 6 bases at J; junction bases unmatched: 6. The V gene's germline CDR1 is GTSNPN and CDR2 SVGIG (reference sequence). As DNA, the CDR3 is TGTGCCTGGAAGGGGACAGGGGGTGTTGATACGCAGTATTTT. This encodes CAWKGTGGVDTQYF.

The chain joins TRBV6-5 to TRBJ2-5; 8 positions agree with TRBD1. This CDR3 comprises 15 residues. The germline V gene has CDR1 MNHEY and CDR2 SVGAGI. The V gene end was trimmed by 4 bases and the J gene end by 4 bases; junction bases not matched to a gene: 8. The CDR3 DNA reads TGTGCCAGCAGTTTCCAGACAGGGGTCGGAGAGACCCAGTACTTC. This codes for CASSFQTGVGETQYF.

This chain uses TRBV2 with TRBJ2-3; 7 positions match TRBD2. CDR1 is SNHLY, CDR2 FYNNEI, per germline. This CDR3 comprises 16 residues. J was trimmed by 2 bases and V by 3 bases; bases with no gene match: 8. This chain's CDR3 is CASSERGILTTDTQYF. CDR3 DNA sequence: TGTGCCAGCAGTGAGCGGGGGATCCTTACCACAGATACGCAGTATTTT.

The chain joins TRBV19 to TRBJ2-7, with a weak D call TRBD2 (6 bases). The germline V gene has CDR1 LNHDA and CDR2 SQIVND (reference sequence). This CDR3 has 12 amino acids. The V end was cut by 9 bases, the J end by 4 bases, with 13 bases between. The CDR3 loop reads CASRSGVYEQYF. CDR3 nucleotide sequence: TGTGCCAGCCGGTCGGGGGTGTACGAGCAGTACTTC.

The V call is TRBV7-9, the J call TRBJ2-5; D call uncertain. V was cut by 3 bases and J by 1 base, with 9 bases left in between. This CDR3 spans 14 amino acids. Germline CDR1 reads SEHNR; CDR2 reads FQNEAQ (reference sequence). This CDR3 is CASSFRKAQETQYF. The CDR3 DNA sequence: TGTGCCAGCAGCTTCCGAAAAGCCCAAGAGACCCAGTACTTC.

This clone was recorded once. J is TRBJ2-5 and V is TRBV5-1, with D maybe TRBD2 (6 bases). Germline loops: CDR1 SGHRS, CDR2 YFSETQ. Deletions cut 2 bases from V and 4 bases from J, with 12 bases between. The length of the CDR3 is 14 residues. The chain's CDR3 is CASSLRTKGETQYF. The DNA for the CDR3 is TGCGCCAGCAGCTTACGGACTAAAGGAGAGACCCAGTACTTC.